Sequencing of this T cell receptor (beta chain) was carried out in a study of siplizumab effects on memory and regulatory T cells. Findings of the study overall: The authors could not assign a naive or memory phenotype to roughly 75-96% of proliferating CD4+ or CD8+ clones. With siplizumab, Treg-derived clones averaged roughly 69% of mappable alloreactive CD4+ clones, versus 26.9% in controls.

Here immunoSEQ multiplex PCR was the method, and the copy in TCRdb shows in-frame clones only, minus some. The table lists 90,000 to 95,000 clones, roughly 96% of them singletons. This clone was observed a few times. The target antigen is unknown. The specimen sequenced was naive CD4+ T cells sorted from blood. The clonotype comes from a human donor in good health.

The CDR3 protein is CASSHSRVNTEAFF. The CDR3, as DNA: TGCGCCAGCAGCCATTCCAGGGTGAACACTGAAGCTTTCTTT. The chain carries TRBV4-1 and TRBJ1-1; TRBD1 is a possible D gene (5 bases). The CDR3 is 14 amino acids. Germline V gene sequence: CDR1 MGHRA, CDR2 YSYEKL. Trimming took 3 bases from V and 0 from J, leaving 8 bases between them.